The rows below give T cell receptor beta chains drawn from one sample of a study of lymphopenia after photon versus proton radiotherapy. Sequencing was performed with immunoSEQ multiplex PCR; in TCRdb, only in-frame clones are kept and a portion is missing. The sample includes fewer than 65,000 clones, around 87% seen only once; the top ten take roughly 2.1%. Here the sequenced sample was peripheral blood, taken from a patient treated with photon-based radiotherapy. These receptors came from a middle-aged man with gastric cancer. Both conserved end residues are part of each CDR3. Each record gives: J gene, V gene, D gene, clone size, CDR3 DNA, CDR3 protein. The D gene is left open where the match is weak. Expanded clones get a size class; other rows say once, few or many, or leave the size out.

j_call: TRBJ2-7
v_call: TRBV27
d_call: NA
clone_size: once
cdr3_nt: TGTGCCAGCAGTCCCGGGGGCAGGGGGTACGAGCAGTACTTC
cdr3_aa: CASSPGGRGYEQYF

j_call: TRBJ2-7
v_call: TRBV6-5
d_call: NA
clone_size: few
cdr3_nt: TGTGCCAGCAGTTACCGGCAGGGCGTGAGTTACGAGCAGTACTTC
cdr3_aa: CASSYRQGVSYEQYF

j_call: TRBJ1-4
v_call: TRBV14
d_call: NA
clone_size: NA
cdr3_nt: TGTGCCAGCAGCCGCGGCAGGGGAGAAAAACTGTTTTTT
cdr3_aa: CASSRGRGEKLFF

j_call: TRBJ2-7
v_call: TRBV5-5
d_call: NA
clone_size: NA
cdr3_nt: TGTGCCAGCAGCCCCACCGGCGCCACCTACGAGCAGTACTTC
cdr3_aa: CASSPTGATYEQYF

j_call: TRBJ2-2
v_call: TRBV18
d_call: NA
clone_size: NA
cdr3_nt: TGTGCCAGCTCACCACCGGGAGCCGGGGAGCTGTTTTTT
cdr3_aa: CASSPPGAGELFF

j_call: TRBJ2-7
v_call: TRBV11-3
d_call: NA
clone_size: NA
cdr3_nt: TGTGCCAGCAGCCCCCATGCTAGTCTCTCCTACGAGCAGTACTTC
cdr3_aa: CASSPHASLSYEQYF

j_call: TRBJ1-4
v_call: TRBV5-4
d_call: TRBD1
clone_size: NA
cdr3_nt: TGTGCCAGCAGCAAGTCGACAGGGGGGAATGAAAAACTGTTTTTT
cdr3_aa: CASSKSTGGNEKLFF

j_call: TRBJ1-1
v_call: TRBV4-1
d_call: NA
clone_size: NA
cdr3_nt: TGCGCCAGCAGCCAAGATCGGTCCCGGCAGGGACCGACCACTGAAGCTTTCTTT
cdr3_aa: CASSQDRSRQGPTTEAFF

j_call: TRBJ2-1
v_call: TRBV7-3
d_call: TRBD2
clone_size: NA
cdr3_nt: TGTGCCAGTGGTAGCGGGGGCCACAATGAGCAGTTCTTC
cdr3_aa: CASGSGGHNEQFF

j_call: TRBJ2-3
v_call: TRBV2
d_call: TRBD1
clone_size: NA
cdr3_nt: TGTGCCAGCAGTCAAGCCGGGACAGTTAGCACAGATACGCAGTATTTT
cdr3_aa: CASSQAGTVSTDTQYF

j_call: TRBJ2-3
v_call: TRBV29-1
d_call: NA
clone_size: NA
cdr3_nt: TGCAGCGCCCCTCTCCTTGCCGGGGCTACGCAGTATTTT
cdr3_aa: CSAPLLAGATQYF

j_call: TRBJ2-7
v_call: TRBV5-6
d_call: NA
clone_size: NA
cdr3_nt: TGTGCCAGCAGCGCGGTCTACTCCTACGAGCAGTACTTC
cdr3_aa: CASSAVYSYEQYF

j_call: TRBJ2-7
v_call: TRBV19
d_call: NA
clone_size: NA
cdr3_nt: TGTGCCAGTAGTAGCGCTCCCCCCTCCTACGAGCAGTACTTC
cdr3_aa: CASSSAPPSYEQYF

j_call: TRBJ1-1
v_call: TRBV7-2
d_call: NA
clone_size: NA
cdr3_nt: TGTGCCAGCAGCTTAATGCCCGGGACTGAAGCTTTCTTT
cdr3_aa: CASSLMPGTEAFF

j_call: TRBJ2-1
v_call: TRBV7-2
d_call: NA
clone_size: once
cdr3_nt: TGTGCCAGCAGCTTAGATGCCTACCGAAATGAGCAGTTCTTC
cdr3_aa: CASSLDAYRNEQFF

j_call: TRBJ2-7
v_call: TRBV4-3
d_call: NA
clone_size: NA
cdr3_nt: TGCGCCAGCAGCCAAGCCTTTCAGGGATCCTACGAGCAGTACTTC
cdr3_aa: CASSQAFQGSYEQYF

j_call: TRBJ2-3
v_call: TRBV7-2
d_call: NA
clone_size: NA
cdr3_nt: TGTGCCAGCAGCTGGGCGGACCAGACAGATACGCAGTATTTT
cdr3_aa: CASSWADQTDTQYF

j_call: TRBJ2-7
v_call: TRBV4-3
d_call: TRBD2
clone_size: few
cdr3_nt: TGCGCCAGCAGCCAAAGACTAGCCTCCTACGAGCAGTACTTC
cdr3_aa: CASSQRLASYEQYF

j_call: TRBJ1-4
v_call: TRBV6-1
d_call: TRBD1
clone_size: NA
cdr3_nt: TGTGCCAGCGGAGGGACAGGGGGCAATGAAAAACTGTTTTTT
cdr3_aa: CASGGTGGNEKLFF

j_call: TRBJ1-5
v_call: TRBV6-6
d_call: NA
clone_size: NA
cdr3_nt: TGTGCCAGCACCCAGGCAAAGAGCAATCAGCCCCAGCATTTT
cdr3_aa: CASTQAKSNQPQHF

j_call: TRBJ2-1
v_call: TRBV11-2
d_call: NA
clone_size: few
cdr3_nt: TGTGCCAGCAGCTGGGAGCAGTTCTTC
cdr3_aa: CASSWEQFF

j_call: TRBJ2-2
v_call: TRBV5-1
d_call: TRBD2
clone_size: NA
cdr3_nt: TGCGCCAGCAGCTTGGGTAGCGGGAGCACCGGGGAGCTGTTTTTT
cdr3_aa: CASSLGSGSTGELFF

j_call: TRBJ1-3
v_call: TRBV4-2
d_call: NA
clone_size: NA
cdr3_nt: TGTGCCAGCAGCCAAGAAGGCCAGGGTGGAAACACCATATATTTT
cdr3_aa: CASSQEGQGGNTIYF

j_call: TRBJ1-6
v_call: TRBV30
d_call: NA
clone_size: NA
cdr3_nt: TGTGCCTGGAGTGTACGGGCACCCCTCCACTTT
cdr3_aa: CAWSVRAPLHF

j_call: TRBJ1-2
v_call: TRBV5-6
d_call: TRBD1
clone_size: NA
cdr3_nt: TGTGCCAGCAGCCCAGACAGGGAAGGTGGCTACACCTTC
cdr3_aa: CASSPDREGGYTF

j_call: TRBJ1-5
v_call: TRBV7-2
d_call: TRBD1
clone_size: NA
cdr3_nt: TGTGCCAGCAGCAGGACAGGGGGCCCCAATCAGCCCCAGCATTTT
cdr3_aa: CASSRTGGPNQPQHF

j_call: TRBJ2-5
v_call: TRBV30
d_call: NA
clone_size: NA
cdr3_nt: TGTGCCTGGAGTTCTGGCGGGTCAGAGACCCAGTACTTC
cdr3_aa: CAWSSGGSETQYF

j_call: TRBJ1-2
v_call: TRBV7-2
d_call: NA
clone_size: NA
cdr3_nt: TGTGCCAGCAGCTTAGCTGGTTTTTGGGGCTACACCTTC
cdr3_aa: CASSLAGFWGYTF

j_call: TRBJ1-4
v_call: TRBV2
d_call: NA
clone_size: NA
cdr3_nt: TGTGCCAGCAGTGTGGGGAGAGAAAAACTGTTTTTT
cdr3_aa: CASSVGREKLFF

j_call: TRBJ2-7
v_call: TRBV23-1
d_call: NA
clone_size: NA
cdr3_nt: TGCGCCAGCAGTCAAGGGCAGCGCTACTTTAAGGGGTACTTC
cdr3_aa: CASSQGQRYFKGYF

j_call: TRBJ1-6
v_call: TRBV7-6
d_call: TRBD1
clone_size: NA
cdr3_nt: TGTGCCAGCAGCTTAAGGGCAGGGGGCAATTCACCCCTCCACTTT
cdr3_aa: CASSLRAGGNSPLHF

j_call: TRBJ1-4
v_call: TRBV5-1
d_call: NA
clone_size: NA
cdr3_nt: TGCGCCAGCGCCCCGGCGGGGGGGAATGAAAAACTGTTTTTT
cdr3_aa: CASAPAGGNEKLFF

j_call: TRBJ2-5
v_call: TRBV2
d_call: TRBD2
clone_size: NA
cdr3_nt: TGTGCCAGCAGTGCGGGACTAGTAGGAGAGACCCAGTACTTC
cdr3_aa: CASSAGLVGETQYF